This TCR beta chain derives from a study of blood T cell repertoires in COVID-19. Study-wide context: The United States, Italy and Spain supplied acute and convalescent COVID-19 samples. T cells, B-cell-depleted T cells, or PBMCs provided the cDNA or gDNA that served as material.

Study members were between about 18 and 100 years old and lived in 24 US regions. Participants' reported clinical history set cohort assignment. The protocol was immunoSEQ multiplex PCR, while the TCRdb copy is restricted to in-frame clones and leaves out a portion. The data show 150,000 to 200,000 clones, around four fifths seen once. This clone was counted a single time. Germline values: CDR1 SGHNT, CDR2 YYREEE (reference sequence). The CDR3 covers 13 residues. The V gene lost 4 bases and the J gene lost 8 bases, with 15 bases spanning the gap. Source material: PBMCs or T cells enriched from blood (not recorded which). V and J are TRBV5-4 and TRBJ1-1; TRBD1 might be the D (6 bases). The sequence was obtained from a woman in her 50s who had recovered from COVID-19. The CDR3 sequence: CASSLQGAVEAFF. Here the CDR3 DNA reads TGTGCCAGCAGCCTACAGGGTGCCGTGGAAGCTTTCTTT.